The 28 T cell receptor beta chains below all came from one sample that was sequenced in a study of cytomegalovirus exposure and HLA in healthy donors. Data came from immunoSEQ multiplex PCR; TCRdb stores just in-frame clones and leaves some out. This sample carries some 150,000 clones, approximately 86% of them seen once, and the ten largest clones take 4.5% to 5.5%. The sequencing input was PBMCs. These receptors originate from a man between 18 and 35 years old in good health and CMV-seropositive.

The chain is built from TRBV4-1 and TRBJ2-7, with D unresolved. CDR1 is MGHRA and CDR2 is YSYEKL in the germline V gene. Trimming removed 1 base from V and 7 bases from J, with 14 bases in between. This CDR3 is 14 amino acids long. CDR3 loop: CASSQGPAAREQYF. CDR3 coding DNA: TGCGCCAGCAGCCAAGGCCCGGCGGCGAGAGAGCAGTACTTC.

The chain recombines TRBV18 with TRBJ1-1; 8 nucleotides line up with TRBD1. There are 13 residues in the CDR3. Germline loops: CDR1 KGHSH, CDR2 LQKENI. V shed 5 bases, J shed 3 bases, and the junction held 2 bases outside the gene matches. As DNA, the CDR3 is TGTGCCAGCTCAACGACAGGGGACACTGAAGCTTTCTTT. Translated, it gives CASSTTGDTEAFF.

The chain employs TRBV25-1 and TRBJ1-1; no definite D call. The germline V gene encodes CDR1 MGHDK and CDR2 SYGVNS. Trimming pared 4 bases from V and 6 bases from J, leaving 12 bases between. The CDR3 is made up of 13 amino acids. CDR3 bases: TGTGCCAGCAGTGGATCTAGTCTGGCTGAAGCTTTCTTT. It codes for CASSGSSLAEAFF. The entire variable domain, with the rest obtained from reference TRBV25-1 and TRBJ1-1, is as follows: EADIYQTPRYLVIGTGKKITLECSQTMGHDKMYWYQQDPGMELHLIHYSYGVNSTEKGDLSSESTVSRIRTEHFPLTLESARPSHTSQYLCASSGSSLAEAFFGQGTRLTVV.

The V call is TRBV6-5, the J call TRBJ2-7, with D uncertain. The germline CDR1 and CDR2 sequences are MNHEY and SVGAGI. The V end lost 5 bases, the J end lost 3 bases, and 11 bases lay between the germline ends. CDR3 length equals 13 residues. CDR3 region: CASSPDMFYEQYF. In DNA, the CDR3 is TGTGCCAGCAGTCCCGACATGTTCTACGAGCAGTACTTC.

The rearrangement uses TRBV6-5 and TRBJ1-5; 7 bases are shared with TRBD1. CDR3 length: 14 amino acids. Looked up from germline, CDR1 is MNHEY and CDR2 is SVGAGI. V dropped 4 bases and J dropped 7; count of bases not matched to a gene: 7. The CDR3 region has the DNA TGTGCCAGCAGTTTCAGACAGGGTCGACAGCCCCAGCATTTT. This sequence encodes CASSFRQGRQPQHF.

The chain joins TRBV5-4 to TRBJ2-7; 13 bases line up with TRBD2. The CDR3 loop spans 15 amino acids. The V segment lost 3 bases and the J segment 6 bases; nucleotides outside the gene matches: 6. Per germline, CDR1 SGHNT and CDR2 YYREEE (reference sequence). The DNA for the CDR3 is TGTGCCAGCAGCTCGCGGACTAGCGGGAGTCTCGAGCAGTACTTC. Encoded protein: CASSSRTSGSLEQYF. Combining the CDR3 with reference TRBV5-4 and TRBJ2-7 gives the whole variable domain ETGVTQSPTHLIKTRGQQVTLRCSSQSGHNTVSWYQQALGQGPQFIFQYYREEENGRGNFPPRFSGLQFPNYSSELNVNALELDDSALYLCASSSRTSGSLEQYFGPGTRLTVT.

The CDR3 DNA follows: TGCGCCAGCAGCCAAGATAAGGTTGGAGACAGCAATCAGCCCCAGCATTTT. Encoded protein: CASSQDKVGDSNQPQHF. V usage is TRBV4-1 and J usage is TRBJ1-5; D call uncertain. Germline V gene data show CDR1 as MGHRA and CDR2 as YSYEKL. This CDR3 comprises 17 residues. V lost 0 bases, J lost 1 base, and 13 bases lay in between.

V gene TRBV9 combines with J gene TRBJ1-1, with D unclear. CDR1 SGDLS and CDR2 YYNGEE come from the germline V gene. Deletions cut 0 bases from V and 4 bases from J, with 7 bases between. The CDR3 runs to 13 residues. The CDR3 here is CASSVGESTEAFF. The CDR3 DNA follows: TGTGCCAGCAGCGTAGGGGAGAGCACTGAAGCTTTCTTT.

The V gene is TRBV4-1, the J gene TRBJ2-7; weak D call: TRBD2 (5 bases). The CDR3 consists of 17 residues. Per germline, CDR1 MGHRA and CDR2 YSYEKL. Trimming removed 4 bases at V and 1 base at J, with 20 bases between. The CDR3 region is CASSPYLSRGDSYEQYF. DNA of the CDR3: TGCGCCAGCAGCCCCTACCTCAGCCGGGGAGATTCCTACGAGCAGTACTTC.

V gene TRBV7-7 combines with J gene TRBJ2-1; D is ambiguous. Trimming took off 3 bases at V and 0 bases at J, with 9 bases between the two ends. This CDR3 is built from 15 residues. Per germline, CDR1 SSHAT and CDR2 FNYEAQ (reference sequence). The CDR3 protein is CASSLSKSSYNEQFF. The CDR3 bases are TGTGCCAGCAGCTTGAGTAAAAGCTCCTACAATGAGCAGTTCTTC. Based on the CDR3 plus reference TRBV7-7 and TRBJ2-1, the full variable domain is GAGVSQSPRYKVTKRGQDVTLRCDPISSHATLYWYQQALGQGPEFLTYFNYEAQPDKSGLPSDRFSAERPEGSISTLTIQRTEQRDSAMYRCASSLSKSSYNEQFFGPGTRLTVL.

The V and J genes are TRBV6-6 and TRBJ2-6; 7 bases are a match to TRBD1. V shed 6 bases and J 4 bases; nucleotides not matched to a gene: 6. The CDR3 runs to 15 residues. Germline V gives CDR1 MNHNY, CDR2 SVGAGI (reference sequence). This CDR3 reads CASSPQGSGANVLTF. The DNA for the CDR3 is TGTGCCAGCAGCCCACAGGGGTCCGGGGCCAACGTCCTGACTTTC.

This clone was seen repeatedly, ten times or more. This chain links TRBV28 with TRBJ2-5; 7 bases fit TRBD1. The CDR3 covers 14 residues. CDR1 and CDR2 (germline): MDHEN, SYDVKM. Trimming took 11 bases from V and 3 from J; bases not matched to a gene: 12. The CDR3 region has the DNA TGTGCCGCCCTAGATGACAGGGAAGAAGAGACCCAGTACTTC. Translated, it gives CAALDDREEETQYF.

This chain connects TRBV7-6 to TRBJ1-2, with TRBD1 matching 10 bases. Trimming took 2 bases from V and 0 from J; bases not matched to a gene: 21. The CDR3 sequence is 22 residues long. CDR1 SGHVS and CDR2 FNYEAQ come from the germline V gene. CDR3 amino acids: CASSLKGRQGARQSRTNYGYTF. DNA of the CDR3: TGTGCCAGCAGCTTAAAGGGAAGACAGGGGGCGCGCCAGTCCCGCACTAACTATGGCTACACCTTC. Supplemented by reference TRBV7-6 and TRBJ1-2, the full variable domain reads GAGVSQSPRYKVTKRGQDVALRCDPISGHVSLYWYRQALGQGPEFLTYFNYEAQQDKSGLPNDRFSAERPEGSISTLTIQRTEQRDSAMYRCASSLKGRQGARQSRTNYGYTFGSGTRLTVV.

The count of this clone is one. The chain couples TRBV9 to TRBJ1-1, with 7 bases identical to TRBD1. The junction had 3 bases not matched to a gene; V was cut back by 4 bases and J by 0 bases. The CDR3 consists of 14 residues. Germline V lookup: CDR1 SGDLS, CDR2 YYNGEE. CDR3 in DNA: TGTGCCAGCAGCCCGACAGGGATGAACACTGAAGCTTTCTTT. Translation gives CASSPTGMNTEAFF.

This chain connects TRBV27 to TRBJ2-1; 10 nucleotides match TRBD2. Germline-derived CDR1 and CDR2 are MNHEY and SMNVEV (reference sequence). There are 14 residues in the CDR3. With 6 bases clipped from V and 4 bases from J, the junction kept 3 bases outside the gene matches. The CDR3 DNA reads as TGTGCCAGCAGGAGCGGGGGGGCATACAATGAGCAGTTCTTC. Residues: CASRSGGAYNEQFF.

The chain combines TRBV5-1 with TRBJ2-5; weak D call: TRBD1 (6 bases). The CDR3 extends over 13 amino acids. Germline V gene lookup returns CDR1 SGHRS and CDR2 YFSETQ. The V end was cut by 8 bases, the J end by 5 bases, with 16 bases between. DNA of the CDR3: TGCGCCAGTCGGACAGTCCTGGGGGAGACCCAGTACTTC. It codes for CASRTVLGETQYF. The full variable domain, with the rest looked up from reference TRBV5-1 and TRBJ2-5, is KAGVTQTPRYLIKTRGQQVTLSCSPISGHRSVSWYQQTPGQGLQFLFEYFSETQRNKGNFPGRFSGRQFSNSRSEMNVSTLELGDSALYLCASRTVLGETQYFGPGTRLLVL.

Only one count was recorded for this clone. The chain employs TRBV7-8 and TRBJ2-5, with a tentative D call TRBD1 (5 bases). The CDR3 covers 13 residues. The ends were cut back, 8 bases at V and 0 bases at J, with 10 bases in the middle. The V gene's germline CDR1 is SGHVS and CDR2 FQNEAQ. The CDR3 region is CASSTGNQETQYF. The DNA for the CDR3 is TGTGCCAGCTCTACAGGAAACCAAGAGACCCAGTACTTC.

There are a few counts of this clone. This chain joins TRBV13 and TRBJ1-2, with 7 bases fitting TRBD1. V was clipped by 5 bases and J by 3 bases; unmatched bases: 9. The CDR3 has 15 amino acids. The germline CDR1 and CDR2 sequences are PRHDT and FYEKMQ (reference sequence). Here the CDR3 DNA reads TGTGCCAGCAGCCTACAGAGGGGGCAGGACTATGGCTACACCTTC. The encoded protein is CASSLQRGQDYGYTF.

This sequence joins TRBV6-5 and TRBJ2-6; D unresolved. The V and J ends lost 6 bases and 1 base respectively, with 4 bases between them. There are 13 residues in the CDR3. Germline V gene lookup returns CDR1 MNHEY and CDR2 SVGAGI. This CDR3 reads CASRLSGANVLTF. The CDR3, as DNA: TGTGCCAGCAGGCTATCTGGGGCCAACGTCCTGACTTTC.

The chain carries TRBV7-3 and TRBJ2-3; D is ambiguous. CDR3 length equals 13 residues. The V gene's germline CDR1 is SGHTA and CDR2 FQGTGA. Trimming stripped 6 bases from V and 3 bases from J, with 10 bases between. In nucleotides, the CDR3 is TGTGCCAGCAGGCCTATTGAGACAGATACGCAGTATTTT. Translation: CASRPIETDTQYF.

V usage is TRBV10-3 and J usage is TRBJ2-3; D gene uncertain. Germline V lookup: CDR1 ENHRY, CDR2 SYGVKD. The CDR3 sequence is 13 residues long. With 8 bases removed from V and 1 base from J, the gap between germline ends came to 10 bases. Written as DNA, the CDR3 is TGTGCCATCTCTAGTCTGGGCACAGATACGCAGTATTTT. It translates to CAISSLGTDTQYF.

The rearrangement links TRBV11-2 to TRBJ1-2; D is ambiguous. Germline V gene data show CDR1 as SGHAT and CDR2 as FQNNGV. V lost 0 bases and J 6 bases, leaving 14 bases between the germline ends. This CDR3 is 15 amino acids long. This CDR3 is CASSLDLYSWHGYTF. DNA for the CDR3: TGTGCCAGCAGCTTAGATCTTTACAGCTGGCATGGCTACACCTTC. The variable domain in full, completed from reference TRBV11-2 and TRBJ1-2, reads EAGVAQSPRYKIIEKRQSVAFWCNPISGHATLYWYQQILGQGPKLLIQFQNNGVVDDSQLPKDRFSAERLKGVDSTLKIQPAKLEDSAVYLCASSLDLYSWHGYTFGSGTRLTVV.

The rearrangement links TRBV7-9 to TRBJ1-2; the match to TRBD1 covers 9 bases. The CDR3 has 13 residues. The germline CDR1 and CDR2 sequences are SEHNR and FQNEAQ (reference sequence). Trimming removed 8 bases from V and 5 bases from J; junction bases left unmatched: 6. The CDR3 bases are TGTGCCAGCGGGACAGGGCTACTATATGGCTACACCTTC. Translation gives CASGTGLLYGYTF.

V and J are TRBV7-9 and TRBJ1-2, with a possible D match to TRBD1 (6 bases). Germline lookup yields CDR1 SEHNR and CDR2 FQNEAQ (reference sequence). V shed 2 bases and J shed 8 bases, with 18 bases lying between them. CDR3 length: 15 amino acids. The CDR3 is CASSLPLAQGQGYTF. The CDR3 nucleotides read TGTGCCAGCAGCTTACCCCTAGCCCAGGGGCAAGGCTACACCTTC.

The chain combines TRBV29-1 with TRBJ2-1, with a weak D call TRBD2 (6 bases). This CDR3 has 21 residues. Germline CDR1 reads SQVTM; CDR2 reads ANQGSEA. The V end lost 6 bases, the J end lost 0 bases, and 33 bases lay between the germline ends. The DNA of the CDR3 is TGCAGCGTGGCCGGGACGATCTGGGATTCGGGAGAGACGAGCTCCTACAATGAGCAGTTCTTC. Encoded protein: CSVAGTIWDSGETSSYNEQFF.

This chain uses TRBV2 with TRBJ1-2, with D possibly TRBD1 on 6 matching bases. CDR3 length: 14 amino acids. Germline CDR1 SNHLY, CDR2 FYNNEI. The ends were cut back, 7 bases at V and 1 base at J, with 13 bases in the middle. CDR3 DNA: TGTGCCAGCACCCAAGAGGGGGTTAACTATGGCTACACCTTC. Translating it yields CASTQEGVNYGYTF.

The J gene is TRBJ2-1, the V gene TRBV5-4, with TRBD2 matching over 11 bases. Looked up from germline, CDR1 is SGHNT and CDR2 is YYREEE (reference sequence). After removal of 3 bases from V and 2 bases from J, the junction contained 4 bases not matched to a gene. The CDR3 is 16 residues long. The chain's CDR3 is CASSSLAGGTYNEQFF. In DNA, the CDR3 is TGTGCCAGCAGCTCCTTAGCGGGGGGGACCTACAATGAGCAGTTCTTC.

A word on this clone: This specimen includes other DNA sequences encoding the same CDR3. The rearrangement joins TRBV19 to TRBJ1-5, with D perhaps TRBD1 (5 bases). Germline assignment: CDR1 LNHDA and CDR2 SQIVND (reference sequence). The V and J ends lost 8 bases and 5 bases respectively, with 16 bases between them. The CDR3 extends over 14 amino acids. The CDR3 here is CASSEQGWDQPQHF. The CDR3 DNA sequence: TGTGCCAGTTCGGAGCAGGGTTGGGATCAGCCCCAGCATTTT.